A selection of T cell receptor beta chains follows, all from one sample in a study of blood T cells in healthy people across ages. From the 5' RACE reads, TCRdb called clonotypes with MiXCR, one entry per CDR3 protein. This repertoire shows hundreds of thousands of distinct CDR3 sequences, more than 50% found once; its top ten account for roughly 24%. The specimen was blood. These receptors were collected from a man aged 35-49 years in good health. The CDR3 runs from the conserved cysteine through the conserved F or W. The D gene is left open where the match is weak. Rows give clone size only sometimes, using once, few, many, or a class for an expanded clone.

TRBV7-9	TRBJ2-7	-	-	CASSRVGIYEQYF	TGTGCCAGCAGTCGCGTGGGGATCTACGAGCAGTACTTC
TRBV4-1	TRBJ1-2	TRBD1	-	CASSQGQGQGNYGYTF	TGCGCCAGCAGCCAAGGCCAGGGACAGGGAAACTATGGCTACACCTTC
TRBV5-6	TRBJ2-7	TRBD2	-	CASSLNGVAGGGEQYF	TGTGCCAGCAGCTTGAATGGAGTAGCGGGAGGTGGCGAGCAGTACTTC
TRBV29-1	TRBJ2-1	TRBD2	few	CSVARLGDYDNEQFF	TGCAGCGTTGCTCGTCTTGGGGACTATGACAATGAGCAGTTCTTC
TRBV25-1	TRBJ2-3	TRBD1	few	CASSEDGQGVTDTQYF	TGTGCCAGCAGTGAAGACGGACAGGGGGTCACAGATACGCAGTATTTT
TRBV7-8	TRBJ1-5	-	-	CASSLLVRNSNQPQHF	TGTGCCAGCAGCTTATTAGTAAGGAATAGCAATCAGCCCCAGCATTTT
TRBV7-9	TRBJ2-1	-	-	CASSLALTSMDEQFF	TGTGCCAGCAGCTTAGCGCTGACTTCGATGGATGAGCAGTTCTTC
TRBV6-1	TRBJ2-3	-	once	CASISRRDSTDTQYF	TGTGCCAGCATCTCCCGGAGGGACAGCACAGATACGCAGTATTTT
TRBV20-1	TRBJ2-7	TRBD2	once	CSARPQAGGSYEQYF	TGCAGTGCTAGACCCCAAGCGGGAGGGTCCTACGAGCAGTACTTC
TRBV20-1	TRBJ2-1	TRBD2	-	CSARSGVAGGSEQFF	TGCAGTGCTAGAAGTGGAGTAGCGGGAGGTAGTGAGCAGTTCTTC
TRBV6-2/TRBV6-3	TRBJ1-2	-	once	CASSFNSGRNYGYTF	TGTGCCAGCAGTTTCAACTCGGGACGGAACTATGGCTACACCTTC
TRBV12-3/TRBV12-4	TRBJ2-5	TRBD2	-	CASSGGRIETQYF	TGTGCCAGCAGCGGGGGGAGGATCGAGACCCAGTACTTC
TRBV7-9	TRBJ2-1	-	-	CASSLDGEQFF	TGTGCCAGCAGCCTAGACGGTGAGCAGTTCTTC
TRBV12-3/TRBV12-4	TRBJ1-5	-	-	CASSLIIGYQPQHF	TGTGCCAGCAGTTTAATTATAGGGTATCAGCCCCAGCATTTT